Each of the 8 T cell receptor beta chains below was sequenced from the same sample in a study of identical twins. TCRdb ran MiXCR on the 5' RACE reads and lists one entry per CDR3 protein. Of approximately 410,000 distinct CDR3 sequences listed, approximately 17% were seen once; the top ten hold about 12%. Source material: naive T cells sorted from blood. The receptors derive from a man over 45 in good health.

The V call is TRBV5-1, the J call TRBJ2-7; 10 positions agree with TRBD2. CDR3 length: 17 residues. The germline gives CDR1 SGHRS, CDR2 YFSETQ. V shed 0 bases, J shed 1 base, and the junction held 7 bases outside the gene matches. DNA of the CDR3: TGCGCCAGCAGCTTGGCATCGTTAGCGGGGGGATCCTACGAGCAGTACTTC. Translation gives CASSLASLAGGSYEQYF.

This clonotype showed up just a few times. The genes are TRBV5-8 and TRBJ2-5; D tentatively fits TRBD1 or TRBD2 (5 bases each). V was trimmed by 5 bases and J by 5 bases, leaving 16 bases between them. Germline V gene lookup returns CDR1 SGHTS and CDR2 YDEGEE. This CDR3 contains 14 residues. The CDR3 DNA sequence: TGTGCCAGCAGTGGGGGATCGGTTGGTGAGACCCAGTACTTC. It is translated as CASSGGSVGETQYF.

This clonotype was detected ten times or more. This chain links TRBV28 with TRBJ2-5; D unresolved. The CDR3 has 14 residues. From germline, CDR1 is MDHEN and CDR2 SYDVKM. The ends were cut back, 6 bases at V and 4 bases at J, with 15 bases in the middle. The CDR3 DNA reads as TGTGCCAGCAGCCCCGGGCCTGCCCGAGAGACCCAGTACTTC. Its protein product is CASSPGPARETQYF.

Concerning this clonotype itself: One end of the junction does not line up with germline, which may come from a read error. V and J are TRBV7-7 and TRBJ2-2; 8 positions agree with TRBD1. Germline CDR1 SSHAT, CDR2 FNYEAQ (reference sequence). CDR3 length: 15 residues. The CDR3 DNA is TGTGCTAGCAGTTGGGGACAGGCTAACACCAGGGAGCTGTTTTTT. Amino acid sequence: CASSWGQANTRELFF.

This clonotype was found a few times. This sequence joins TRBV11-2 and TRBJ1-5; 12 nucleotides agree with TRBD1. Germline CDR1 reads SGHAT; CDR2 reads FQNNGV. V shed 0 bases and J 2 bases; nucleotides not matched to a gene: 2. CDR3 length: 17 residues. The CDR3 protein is CASSLEGQGAGNQPQHF. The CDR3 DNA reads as TGTGCCAGCAGCTTAGAGGGACAGGGGGCAGGCAATCAGCCCCAGCATTTT.

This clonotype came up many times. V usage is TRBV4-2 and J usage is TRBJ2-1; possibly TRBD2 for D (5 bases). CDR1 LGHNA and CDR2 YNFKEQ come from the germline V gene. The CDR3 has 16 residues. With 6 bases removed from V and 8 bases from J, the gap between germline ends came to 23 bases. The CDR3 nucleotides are TGTGCCAGCAGACAATTAAACAGCGGCGGATCCGATGAGCAGTTCTTC. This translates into CASRQLNSGGSDEQFF.

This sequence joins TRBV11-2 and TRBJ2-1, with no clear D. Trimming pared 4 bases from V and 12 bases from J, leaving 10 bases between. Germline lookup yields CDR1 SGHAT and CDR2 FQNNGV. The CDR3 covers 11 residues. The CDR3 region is CASSSQAGQFF. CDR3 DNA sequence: TGTGCCAGCAGCTCCCAGGCAGGGCAGTTCTTC. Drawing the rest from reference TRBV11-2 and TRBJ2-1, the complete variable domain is EAGVAQSPRYKIIEKRQSVAFWCNPISGHATLYWYQQILGQGPKLLIQFQNNGVVDDSQLPKDRFSAERLKGVDSTLKIQPAKLEDSAVYLCASSSQAGQFFGPGTRLTVL.

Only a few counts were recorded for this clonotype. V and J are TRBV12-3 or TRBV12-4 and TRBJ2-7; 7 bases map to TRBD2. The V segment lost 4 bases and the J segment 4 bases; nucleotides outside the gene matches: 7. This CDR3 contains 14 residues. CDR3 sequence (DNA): TGTGCCAGCAGTTACCAGCGGGGAAGATACGAGCAGTACTTC. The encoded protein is CASSYQRGRYEQYF.